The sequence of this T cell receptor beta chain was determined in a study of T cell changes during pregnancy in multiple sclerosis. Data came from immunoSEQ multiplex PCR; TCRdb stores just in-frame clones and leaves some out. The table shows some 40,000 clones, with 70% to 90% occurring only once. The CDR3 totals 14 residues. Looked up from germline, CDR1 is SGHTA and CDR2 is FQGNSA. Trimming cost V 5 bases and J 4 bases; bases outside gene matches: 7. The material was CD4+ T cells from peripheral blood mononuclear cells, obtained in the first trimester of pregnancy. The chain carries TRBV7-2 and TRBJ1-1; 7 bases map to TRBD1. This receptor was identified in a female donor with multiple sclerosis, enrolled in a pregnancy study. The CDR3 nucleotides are TGTGCCAGCAGCCCCCGACAGGGATTCACTGAAGCTTTCTTT. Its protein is CASSPRQGFTEAFF.